Reported below is one T cell receptor beta chain. What it binds is not known. The CDR3 is made up of 15 amino acids. The germline gives CDR1 MNHEY, CDR2 SMNVEV (reference sequence). V trimming: 4 bases; J trimming: 1 base; junction bases outside the gene matches: 3. MiXCR, run by TCRdb on the reads, gives a single entry per CDR3 protein. The sample lists roughly 80,000 distinct CDR3 sequences, more than 20% occurring once. This sample was included in a study of T cell repertoires in cytomegalovirus infection. On the study more broadly: Indicated by public TCR beta signatures were CMV infection and matching HLA type.

Study findings and constraints: CMV-specific HLA-C-restricted TCR beta clonotypes dominated the ex vivo response. The cumulative frequency of public TCR beta families distinguished individuals who carried CMV together with the relevant HLA.

The receptor was isolated from a human donor in good health (CMV status not recorded). Some clones in this sample may be carry-over from other donors' samples. The J gene is TRBJ2-3, the V gene TRBV27; 9 positions agree with TRBD2. The sequencing used CD8+ T cells from cultured PBMCs, collected from culture after CMV antigen stimulation. CDR3 nucleotide sequence: TGTGCCAGCAGTTCAAGGACTAGCGGCACAGATACGCAGTATTTT. Protein product: CASSSRTSGTDTQYF.